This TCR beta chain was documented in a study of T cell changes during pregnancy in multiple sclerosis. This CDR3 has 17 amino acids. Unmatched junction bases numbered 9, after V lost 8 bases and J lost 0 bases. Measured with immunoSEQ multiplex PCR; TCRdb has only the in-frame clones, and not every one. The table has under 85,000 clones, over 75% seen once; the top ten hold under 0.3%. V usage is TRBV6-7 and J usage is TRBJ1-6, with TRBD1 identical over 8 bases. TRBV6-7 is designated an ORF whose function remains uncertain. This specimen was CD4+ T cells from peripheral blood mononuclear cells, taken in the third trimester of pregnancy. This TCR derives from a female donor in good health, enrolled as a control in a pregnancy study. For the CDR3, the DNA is TGTGCCAGCTTTCTGGACAGGGCGAGCTCCTATAATTCACCCCTCCACTTT. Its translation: CASFLDRASSYNSPLHF.